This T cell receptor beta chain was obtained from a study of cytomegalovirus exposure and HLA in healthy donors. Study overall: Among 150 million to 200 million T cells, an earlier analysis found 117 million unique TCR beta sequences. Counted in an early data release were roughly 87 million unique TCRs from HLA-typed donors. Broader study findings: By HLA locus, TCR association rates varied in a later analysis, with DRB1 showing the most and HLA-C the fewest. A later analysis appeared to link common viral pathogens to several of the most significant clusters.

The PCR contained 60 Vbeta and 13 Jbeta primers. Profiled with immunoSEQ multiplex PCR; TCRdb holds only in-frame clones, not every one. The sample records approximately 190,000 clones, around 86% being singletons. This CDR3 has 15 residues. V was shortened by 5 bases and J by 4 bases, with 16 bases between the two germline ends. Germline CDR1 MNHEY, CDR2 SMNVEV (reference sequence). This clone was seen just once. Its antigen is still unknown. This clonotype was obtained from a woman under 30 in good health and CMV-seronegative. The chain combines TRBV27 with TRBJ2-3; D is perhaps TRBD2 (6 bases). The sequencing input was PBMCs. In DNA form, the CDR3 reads TGTGCCAGCAGTGCGACTAGGATAAGCGCAGATACGCAGTATTTT. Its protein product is CASSATRISADTQYF.